The subject of this entry is one TCR beta chain. The antigen it recognizes is unknown. No qualities accompany the bases; no much larger clone lies one base away. Whole blood was collected in K2EDTA tubes by collaborating institutions according to the institutions' own protocols. For TCRbeta analysis, collaborators shipped samples as frozen whole blood, isolated PBMCs, or DNA extracted from either of those sample types. TCRbeta CDR3 regions were amplified from genomic DNA by means of the immunoSEQ Assay, a bias-controlled multiplex PCR. The authors' analysis ran thus. The number of nucleated cells in each sample was estimated by amplification of reference gene primers within the assay. To quantify the absolute abundance of each unique TCRbeta CDR3 rearrangement, sequence reads were collapsed and filtered. For each sample, productive Simpson clonality was calculated by taking the square root of Simpson's diversity index across productive rearrangements. TCRdb stores this immuneACCESS table with in-frame sequences only. Part of the clones is absent; in the studies checked, under half of the shortfall reflects unresolved V genes, and no reason is known for the rest. D and trimming were read from the DNA, whereas the V and J calls and clone size are those reported in that table. A total of around 69,000 clones appear in this sample, roughly 89% of them only once. Almost 5% of the sample goes to the ten largest clones.

This specimen belongs to a study of blood T cell repertoires in COVID-19 (TCRdb year 2020). Concerning the study at large: Samples covering the acute and convalescent phases of COVID-19 were provided by collaborators in the United States, Italy and Spain. The material from the prospective study consisted of cDNA or gDNA derived from T cells, B-cell-depleted T cells, or PBMCs. Deeply sampled blood TCRbeta repertoires from subjects exposed to, actively infected with, or recovered from COVID-19 were included in the dataset. The repertoires were made available in a free public database intended to serve as a resource for research on the immune response to SARS-CoV-2. Samples came from the ongoing ImmuneRACE study (first 160 participants) plus 1,254 subjects from 6 global collaborators. Sample metadata almost always included a de-identified subject ID, COVID-19 status, age in years and sex. HLA class I and class II types, where available, came from metadata supplied by the sample provider rather than from assay-based typing. The paper as a whole reports these results and caveats: The quantity of clinical and demographic metadata differed by source and by participant and was supplied without curation.

Sequenced input: peripheral blood. The receptor was derived from a woman aged 45-59 years with active COVID-19.

The DNA reads as follows: TGTGCCTGGAGTGCAATTCAGGGGTCGCGGGAGACCCAGTACTTC. This translates into CAWSAIQGSRETQYF. The chain couples TRBV30 to TRBJ2-5; TRBD1 is perhaps the D gene, given 6 matching bases. The CDR3 numbers 15 residues from cysteine through phenylalanine. Just CDR3 DNA is preserved here, 45 bases in frame from base 1. At the junction V is shortened by 1 base and J by 5 bases, with 17 bases in between. Based on the germline V gene (reference sequence), the CDR1 and CDR2 sequences are GTSNPN and SVGIG.